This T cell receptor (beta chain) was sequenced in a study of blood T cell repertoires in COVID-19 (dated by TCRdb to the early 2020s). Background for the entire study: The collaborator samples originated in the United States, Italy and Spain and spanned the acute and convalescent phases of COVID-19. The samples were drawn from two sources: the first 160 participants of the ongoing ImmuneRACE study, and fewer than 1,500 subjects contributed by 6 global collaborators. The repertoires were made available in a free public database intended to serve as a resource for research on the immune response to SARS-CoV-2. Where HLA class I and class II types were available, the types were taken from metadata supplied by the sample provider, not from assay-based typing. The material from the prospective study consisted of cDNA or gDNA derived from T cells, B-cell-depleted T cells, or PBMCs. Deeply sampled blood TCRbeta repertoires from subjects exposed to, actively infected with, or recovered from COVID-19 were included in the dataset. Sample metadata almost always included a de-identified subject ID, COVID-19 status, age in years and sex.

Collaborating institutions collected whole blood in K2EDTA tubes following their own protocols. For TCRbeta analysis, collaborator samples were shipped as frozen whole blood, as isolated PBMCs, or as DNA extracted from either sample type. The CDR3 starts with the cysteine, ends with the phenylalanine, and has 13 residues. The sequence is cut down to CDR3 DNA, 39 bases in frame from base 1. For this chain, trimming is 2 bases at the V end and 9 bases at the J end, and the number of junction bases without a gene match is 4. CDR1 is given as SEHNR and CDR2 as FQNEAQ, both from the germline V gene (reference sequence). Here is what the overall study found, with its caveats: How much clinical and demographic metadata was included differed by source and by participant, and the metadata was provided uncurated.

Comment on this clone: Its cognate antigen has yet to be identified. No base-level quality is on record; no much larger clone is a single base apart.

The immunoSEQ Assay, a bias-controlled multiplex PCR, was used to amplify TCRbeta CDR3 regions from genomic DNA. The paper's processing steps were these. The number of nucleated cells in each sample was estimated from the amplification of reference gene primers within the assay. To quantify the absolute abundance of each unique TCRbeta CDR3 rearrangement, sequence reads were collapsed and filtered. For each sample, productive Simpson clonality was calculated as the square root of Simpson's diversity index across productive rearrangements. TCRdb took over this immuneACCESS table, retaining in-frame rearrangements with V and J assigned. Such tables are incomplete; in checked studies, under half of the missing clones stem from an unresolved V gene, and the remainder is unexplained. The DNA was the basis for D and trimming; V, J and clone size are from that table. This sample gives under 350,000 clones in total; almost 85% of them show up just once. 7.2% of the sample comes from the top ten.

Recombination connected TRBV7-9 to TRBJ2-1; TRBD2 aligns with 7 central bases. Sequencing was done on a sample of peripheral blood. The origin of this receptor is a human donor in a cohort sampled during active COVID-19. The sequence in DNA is TGTGCCAGCAGCTTACTCGGGACTATTGAGCAGTTCTTC. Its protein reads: CASSLLGTIEQFF.